This TCR beta chain came from a study of OX40 agonist ivuxolimab in advanced cancers. Background on the study: The patients received ivuxolimab by intravenous route every 2 weeks at 0.01 to 10 mg/kg. Each dose-escalation patient presented with hepatocellular carcinoma, melanoma, renal cell or head and neck cancer. Study-level points and caveats: Expanded peripheral T-cell antigen specificity went undetermined.

Measured with immunoSEQ multiplex PCR; TCRdb has only the in-frame clones, and not every one. The sample yields roughly 53,000 clones, approximately 75% seen once. Deletions cut 4 bases from V and 8 bases from J, with 15 bases between. The V gene's germline CDR1 is SQVTM and CDR2 ANQGSEA. CDR3 length equals 13 residues. Remarks on this clone: Antigen unknown.

The chain links TRBV29-1 to TRBJ2-1, with D possibly matching TRBD2 (5 bases). The source is an adult with an advanced solid tumor such as melanoma, head and neck, liver or kidney cancer. The sample consisted of CD4+ or CD8+ T cells sorted from blood, taken in a trial of the OX40 agonist ivuxolimab. The CDR3 DNA reads TGCAGCGTTGGGGCTAGCTCGGGTCATGAGCAGTTCTTC. Protein: CSVGASSGHEQFF.